In this sample, the clone carrying this T cell receptor beta chain turned up many times. The antigen is not known. The data were taken from a study of identical twins. Study outcomes and limitations: There was an excess of low generation probability in the out-of-frame alpha sequences that twins shared.

Only healthy Caucasians were enrolled as donors. Per germline, CDR1 LGHDT and CDR2 YNNKEL (reference sequence). The CDR3 loop spans 16 amino acids. V was cut by 0 bases and J by 4 bases, with 13 bases left in between. Addition of a universal primer site occurred through template switching, and cDNA carried unique molecular identifiers. One entry per CDR3 protein, called by TCRdb with MiXCR from the 5' RACE reads. The repertoire holds roughly 690,000 distinct CDR3 sequences, with 5.5% to 6.5% as singletons. The V and J genes are TRBV3-1 and TRBJ2-1, with D tentatively TRBD2 (6 bases). Sequenced input: naive T cells sorted from blood. This TCR derives from a man younger than 35 in good health. CDR3: CASSQDVSGPYNEQFF. Written as DNA, the CDR3 is TGTGCCAGCAGCCAAGATGTTAGCGGACCATACAATGAGCAGTTCTTC.